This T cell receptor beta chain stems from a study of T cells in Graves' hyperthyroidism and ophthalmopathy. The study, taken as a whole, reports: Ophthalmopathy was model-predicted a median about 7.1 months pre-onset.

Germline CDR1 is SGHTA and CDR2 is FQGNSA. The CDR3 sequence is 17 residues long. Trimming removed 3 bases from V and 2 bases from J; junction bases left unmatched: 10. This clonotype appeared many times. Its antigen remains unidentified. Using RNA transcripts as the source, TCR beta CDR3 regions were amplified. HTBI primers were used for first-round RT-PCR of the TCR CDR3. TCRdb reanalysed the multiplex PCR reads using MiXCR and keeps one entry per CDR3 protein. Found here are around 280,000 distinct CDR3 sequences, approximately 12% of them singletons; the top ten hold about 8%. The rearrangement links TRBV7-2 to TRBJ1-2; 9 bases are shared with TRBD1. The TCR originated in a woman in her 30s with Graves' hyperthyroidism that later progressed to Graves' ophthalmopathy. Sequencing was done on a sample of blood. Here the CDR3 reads CASSFRDRDGGNYGYTF. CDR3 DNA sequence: TGTGCCAGCAGCTTCCGGGACAGGGACGGAGGCAACTATGGCTACACCTTC.